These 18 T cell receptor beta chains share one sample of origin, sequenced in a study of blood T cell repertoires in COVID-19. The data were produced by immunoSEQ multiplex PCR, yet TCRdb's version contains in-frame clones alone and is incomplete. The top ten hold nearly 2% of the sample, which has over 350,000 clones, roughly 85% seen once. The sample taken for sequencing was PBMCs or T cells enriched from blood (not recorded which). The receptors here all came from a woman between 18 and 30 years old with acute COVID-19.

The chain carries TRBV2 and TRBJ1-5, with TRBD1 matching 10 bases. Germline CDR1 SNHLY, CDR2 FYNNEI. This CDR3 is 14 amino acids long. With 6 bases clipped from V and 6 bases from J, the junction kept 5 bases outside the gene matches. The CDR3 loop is CASSRDRGAQPQHF. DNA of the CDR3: TGTGCCAGCAGCCGGGACAGGGGTGCTCAGCCCCAGCATTTT. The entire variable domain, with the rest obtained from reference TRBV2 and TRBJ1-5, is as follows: EPEVTQTPSHQVTQMGQEVILRCVPISNHLYFYWYRQILGQKVEFLVSFYNNEISEKSEIFDDQFSVERPDGSNFTLKIRSTKLEDSAMYFCASSRDRGAQPQHFGDGTRLSIL.

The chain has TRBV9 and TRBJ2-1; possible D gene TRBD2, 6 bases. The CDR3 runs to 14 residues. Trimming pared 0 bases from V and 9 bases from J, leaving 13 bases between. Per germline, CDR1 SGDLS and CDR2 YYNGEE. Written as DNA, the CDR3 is TGTGCCAGCAGCGTAGCTTACGGGAGAAGTGAGCAGTTCTTC. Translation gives CASSVAYGRSEQFF. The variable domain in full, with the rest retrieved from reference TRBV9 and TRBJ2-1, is DSGVTQTPKHLITATGQRVTLRCSPRSGDLSVYWYQQSLDQGLQFLIQYYNGEERAKGNILERFSAQQFPDLHSELNLSSLELGDSALYFCASSVAYGRSEQFFGPGTRLTVL.

CDR3 nucleotides: TGTGCCACCAGTGATTTCGGTAACGTAGCGGGTACGAACACCGGGGAGCTGTTTTTT. It encodes CATSDFGNVAGTNTGELFF. The J gene is TRBJ2-2, the V gene TRBV24-1; 7 bases match TRBD2. V lost 1 base to trimming and J lost 0 bases; unmatched junction nucleotides: 10. CDR1 and CDR2 (germline): KGHDR, SFDVKD. The CDR3 consists of 19 residues.

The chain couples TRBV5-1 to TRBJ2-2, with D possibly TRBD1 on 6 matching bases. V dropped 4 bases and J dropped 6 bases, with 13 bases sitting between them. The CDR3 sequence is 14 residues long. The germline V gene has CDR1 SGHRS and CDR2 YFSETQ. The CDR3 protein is CASSLTNRAGELFF. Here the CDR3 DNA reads TGCGCCAGCAGCCTCACCAACAGGGCCGGGGAGCTGTTTTTT.

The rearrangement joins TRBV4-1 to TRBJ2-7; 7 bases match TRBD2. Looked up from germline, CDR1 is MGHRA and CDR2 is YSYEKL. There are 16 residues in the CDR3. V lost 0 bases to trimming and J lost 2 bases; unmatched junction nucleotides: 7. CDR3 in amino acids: CASSQDQARETYEQYF. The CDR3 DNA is TGCGCCAGCAGCCAAGATCAGGCGCGGGAGACCTACGAGCAGTACTTC.

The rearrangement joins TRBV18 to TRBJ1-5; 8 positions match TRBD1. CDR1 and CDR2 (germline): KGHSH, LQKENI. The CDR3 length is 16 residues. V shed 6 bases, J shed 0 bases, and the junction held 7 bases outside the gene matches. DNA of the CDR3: TGTGCCAGCTCCCCGGACAGGGTGAATAGCAATCAGCCCCAGCATTTT. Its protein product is CASSPDRVNSNQPQHF.

CDR3 nucleotides: TGCAGCGTGACGACTAGCGGGAGTGTTTCTGATACGCAGTATTTT. It is translated as CSVTTSGSVSDTQYF. The chain links TRBV29-1 to TRBJ2-3; 12 nucleotides agree with TRBD2. There are 15 residues in the CDR3. Trimming at V came to 6 bases and at J to 6 bases, leaving 10 bases not matched to a gene. Germline loops: CDR1 SQVTM, CDR2 ANQGSEA.

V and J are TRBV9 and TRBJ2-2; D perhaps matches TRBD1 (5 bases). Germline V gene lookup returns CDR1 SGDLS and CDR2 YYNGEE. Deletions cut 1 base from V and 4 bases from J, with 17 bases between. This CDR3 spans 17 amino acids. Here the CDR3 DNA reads TGTGCCAGCAGCGTAAACAGGCAAAGCGCGAGCACCGGGGAGCTGTTTTTT. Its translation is CASSVNRQSASTGELFF.

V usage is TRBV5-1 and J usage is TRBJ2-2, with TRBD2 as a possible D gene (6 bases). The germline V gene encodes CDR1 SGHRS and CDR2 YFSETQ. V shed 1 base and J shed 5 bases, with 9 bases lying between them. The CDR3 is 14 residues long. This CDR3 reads CASSLRGRTGELFF. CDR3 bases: TGCGCCAGCAGCTTGCGGGGGAGGACCGGGGAGCTGTTTTTT. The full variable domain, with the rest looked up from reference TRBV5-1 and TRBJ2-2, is KAGVTQTPRYLIKTRGQQVTLSCSPISGHRSVSWYQQTPGQGLQFLFEYFSETQRNKGNFPGRFSGRQFSNSRSEMNVSTLELGDSALYLCASSLRGRTGELFFGEGSRLTVL.

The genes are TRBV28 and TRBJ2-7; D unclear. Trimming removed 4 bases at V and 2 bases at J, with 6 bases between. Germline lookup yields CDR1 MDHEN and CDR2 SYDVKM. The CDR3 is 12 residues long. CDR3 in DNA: TGTGCCAGCAGTTCACAAGCCTACGAGCAGTACTTC. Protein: CASSSQAYEQYF. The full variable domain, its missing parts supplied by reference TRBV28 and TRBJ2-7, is DVKVTQSSRYLVKRTGEKVFLECVQDMDHENMFWYRQDPGLGLRLIYFSYDVKMKEKGDIPEGYSVSREKKERFSLILESASTNQTSMYLCASSSQAYEQYFGPGTRLTVT.

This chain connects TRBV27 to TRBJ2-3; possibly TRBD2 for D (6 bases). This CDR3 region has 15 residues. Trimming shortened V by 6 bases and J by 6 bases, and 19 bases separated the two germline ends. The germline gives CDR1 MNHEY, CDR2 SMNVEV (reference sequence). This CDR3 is CASSLDLGTVDTQYF. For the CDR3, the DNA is TGTGCCAGCAGCCTAGACCTGGGGACTGTTGATACGCAGTATTTT.

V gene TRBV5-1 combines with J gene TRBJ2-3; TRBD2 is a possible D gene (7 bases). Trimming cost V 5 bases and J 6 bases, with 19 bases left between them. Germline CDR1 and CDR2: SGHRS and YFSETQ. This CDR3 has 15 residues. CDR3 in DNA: TGCGCCAGCAGTGTGGGGGGGCCAGGAAGTGATACGCAGTATTTT. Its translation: CASSVGGPGSDTQYF.

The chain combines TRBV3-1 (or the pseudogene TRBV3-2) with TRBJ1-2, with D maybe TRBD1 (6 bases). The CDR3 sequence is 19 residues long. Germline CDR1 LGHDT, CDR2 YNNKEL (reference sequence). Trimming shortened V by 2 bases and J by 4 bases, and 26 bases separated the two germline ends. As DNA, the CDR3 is TGTGCCAGCAGCCAATACCAATCGGGACCCGGCAGGGGAAGCTATGGCTACACCTTC. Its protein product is CASSQYQSGPGRGSYGYTF.

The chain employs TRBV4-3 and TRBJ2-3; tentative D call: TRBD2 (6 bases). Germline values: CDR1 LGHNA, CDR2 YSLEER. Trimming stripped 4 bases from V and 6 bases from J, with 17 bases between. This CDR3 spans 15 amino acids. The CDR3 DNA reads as TGCGCCAGCAGCCCCCGGAGTAGCGGTATCGATACGCAGTATTTT. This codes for CASSPRSSGIDTQYF.

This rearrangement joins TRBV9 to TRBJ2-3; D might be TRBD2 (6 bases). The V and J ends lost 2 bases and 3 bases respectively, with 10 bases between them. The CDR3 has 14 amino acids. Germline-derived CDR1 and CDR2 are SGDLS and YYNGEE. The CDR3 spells CASSVRELTDTQYF. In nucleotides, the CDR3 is TGTGCCAGCAGCGTCCGGGAGTTGACAGATACGCAGTATTTT.

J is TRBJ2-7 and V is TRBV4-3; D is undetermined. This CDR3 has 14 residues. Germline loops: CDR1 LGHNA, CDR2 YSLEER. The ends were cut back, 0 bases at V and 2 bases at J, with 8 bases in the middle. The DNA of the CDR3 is TGCGCCAGCAGCCAAGATACAAGAACCTACGAGCAGTACTTC. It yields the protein CASSQDTRTYEQYF.

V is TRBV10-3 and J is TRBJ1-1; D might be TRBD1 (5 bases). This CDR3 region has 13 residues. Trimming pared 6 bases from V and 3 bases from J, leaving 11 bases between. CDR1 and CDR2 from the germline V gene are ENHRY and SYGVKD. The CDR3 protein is CAISGGGDTEAFF. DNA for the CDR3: TGTGCCATCAGCGGCGGGGGGGACACTGAAGCTTTCTTT.

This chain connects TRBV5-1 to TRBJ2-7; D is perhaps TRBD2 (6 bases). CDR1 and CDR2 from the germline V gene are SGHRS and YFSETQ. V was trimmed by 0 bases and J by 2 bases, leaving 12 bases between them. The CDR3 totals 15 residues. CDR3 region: CASSLAGLAAYEQYF. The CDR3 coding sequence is TGCGCCAGCAGCTTGGCCGGATTAGCGGCCTACGAGCAGTACTTC.